This TCR beta chain was documented in a study of blood T cell repertoires in COVID-19. Background on the study: COVID-19 samples, acute and convalescent, were from the United States, Italy and Spain. Sample material is recorded as cDNA or gDNA derived from T cells, B-cell-depleted T cells, or PBMCs.

Authors' methods: Estimation of nucleated cell counts was performed using reference gene primer amplification. Libraries were prepared by immunoSEQ multiplex PCR; TCRdb keeps only in-frame clonotypes and omits some of them. Clone size and V and J calls were adopted from that table, with D and trimming inferred from the DNA. This sample has more than 400,000 clones, with roughly 85% found just once. V gave up 4 bases and J gave up 6 bases; unmatched junction bases: 11. The germline CDR1 and CDR2 sequences are GTSNPN and SVGIG (reference sequence). CDR3 length: 14 residues. Sequencing was carried out using peripheral blood. The source of this sequence is a human donor in a cohort sampled during active COVID-19. The chain couples TRBV30 to TRBJ1-1; 7 bases align to TRBD1. CDR3 amino acids: CAWTSRGVIAEAFF. The CDR3 nucleotides read TGTGCCTGGACCTCCAGGGGGGTCATCGCTGAAGCTTTCTTT.